This is a list of T cell receptor beta chains from one sample in a study of cytomegalovirus exposure and HLA in healthy donors. Measured with immunoSEQ multiplex PCR; TCRdb has only the in-frame clones, and not every one. This sample's table reports tens of thousands of clones. The sequencing sample was made of PBMCs. The receptor source for this set is a man in his fifties or sixties in good health and CMV-seronegative. CDR3s include the opening cysteine and the closing phenylalanine or tryptophan. A D gene is named only where the DNA matches it firmly.

v_call	j_call	d_call	cdr3_aa	cdr3_nt
TRBV7-2	TRBJ1-2	-	CASSPDSGNYGYTF	TGTGCCAGCAGCCCAGATTCTGGTAACTATGGCTACACCTTC
TRBV30	TRBJ1-6	-	CAWSVQRGNSPLHF	TGTGCCTGGAGTGTACAACGAGGCAATTCACCCCTCCACTTT
TRBV21-1	TRBJ1-2	-	CASSKVGTDGYTF	TGTGCCAGCAGCAAAGTGGGGACAGATGGCTACACCTTC
TRBV18	TRBJ2-3	TRBD2	CASSPIPLAGVNTADTQYF	TGTGCCAGCTCACCAATACCACTAGCGGGGGTGAACACCGCAGATACGCAGTATTTT
TRBV28	TRBJ1-6	TRBD1	CASTTGQGSSPLHF	TGTGCCAGCACTACAGGACAGGGAAGTTCACCCCTCCACTTT
TRBV6-1	TRBJ1-2	TRBD1	CASREGQGATF	TGTGCCAGCAGGGAAGGACAGGGTGCCACCTTC
TRBV4-2	TRBJ2-7	TRBD1	CASSQDRDFYEQYF	TGTGCCAGCAGCCAGGACAGGGATTTCTACGAGCAGTACTTC
TRBV4-2	TRBJ2-3	-	CASSQTGNTDTQYF	TGTGCCAGCAGCCAGACCGGGAACACAGATACGCAGTATTTT
TRBV25-1	TRBJ2-7	-	CASSDLAYYEQYF	TGTGCCAGCAGTGATCTAGCCTACTACGAGCAGTACTTC
TRBV10-3	TRBJ2-7	TRBD1	CAISDPGQGISSYEQYF	TGTGCCATCAGTGACCCTGGACAGGGGATTAGCTCCTACGAGCAGTACTTC
TRBV6-5	TRBJ2-7	TRBD1	CASGLGTGNEQYF	TGTGCCAGCGGACTGGGGACAGGTAACGAGCAGTACTTC
TRBV5-6	TRBJ1-1	TRBD1	CASSWGQGARRTEAFF	TGTGCCAGCAGTTGGGGACAGGGGGCAAGACGGACTGAAGCTTTCTTT
TRBV2	TRBJ1-4	-	CASSGSGRPNEKLFF	TGTGCCAGCAGTGGTTCAGGCAGACCGAATGAAAAACTGTTTTTT
TRBV11-3	TRBJ2-7	-	CASSLGGTVGSREQYF	TGTGCCAGCAGTTTAGGAGGGACAGTCGGATCTCGCGAGCAGTACTTC
TRBV10-2	TRBJ2-7	-	CASKQGYSYEQYF	TGCGCCAGCAAACAGGGATACTCCTACGAGCAGTACTTC
TRBV7-9	TRBJ1-1	-	CASSLRQPLGTEAFF	TGTGCCAGCAGCCTCCGACAGCCCTTGGGCACTGAAGCTTTCTTT
TRBV11-2	TRBJ2-7	TRBD1	CASSPWTGLTYEQYF	TGTGCCAGCAGCCCGTGGACAGGGCTCACCTACGAGCAGTACTTC
TRBV5-1	TRBJ2-5	-	CASSLTRQETQYF	TGCGCCAGCAGCTTGACGAGACAAGAGACCCAGTACTTC
TRBV13	TRBJ1-1	-	CASSLGPGGEAFF	TGTGCCAGCAGCTTAGGCCCCGGCGGAGAAGCTTTCTTT
TRBV12-2	TRBJ2-1	-	CASRLRAANNEQFF	TGTGCAAGTCGCTTGAGGGCTGCTAACAATGAGCAGTTCTTC
TRBV19	TRBJ1-5	-	CASNNRVRNQPQHF	TGTGCCAGTAATAACAGGGTAAGGAATCAGCCCCAGCATTTT
TRBV10-3	TRBJ1-2	-	CAIMLQGDYGYTF	TGTGCCATCATGCTGCAGGGTGACTATGGCTACACCTTC
TRBV29-1	TRBJ1-2	-	CSVDPGQLQDYGYTF	TGCAGCGTTGACCCCGGACAGCTTCAGGACTATGGCTACACCTTC
TRBV9	TRBJ1-2	-	CASSVGGPANGYTF	TGTGCCAGCAGCGTAGGCGGGCCGGCGAATGGCTACACCTTC
TRBV5-4	TRBJ1-2	TRBD1	CASSQNAGGVGYGYTF	TGTGCCAGCAGCCAAAACGCAGGGGGCGTTGGCTATGGCTACACCTTC
TRBV30	TRBJ1-5	TRBD1	CAWSTRDRSNQPQHF	TGTGCCTGGAGTACCCGGGACAGGAGCAATCAGCCCCAGCATTTT
TRBV19	TRBJ1-2	-	CASTKVYSGSTMSKGYTF	TGTGCCAGTACCAAAGTATATAGCGGATCTACTATGTCAAAAGGCTACACCTTC
TRBV13	TRBJ1-2	-	CASSPALRGVTNYGYTF	TGTGCCAGCAGCCCCGCACTCCGAGGTGTCACTAACTATGGCTACACCTTC
TRBV12-2	TRBJ1-6	-	CASRLGPDSPLHF	TGTGCAAGTCGCTTAGGGCCCGATTCACCCCTCCACTTT
TRBV28	TRBJ1-2	TRBD1	CASSLGTGPQSYGYTF	TGTGCCAGCAGTTTAGGGACAGGGCCCCAATCGTATGGCTACACCTTC
TRBV27	TRBJ2-7	TRBD1	CASSLSGTGAYEQYF	TGTGCCAGCAGTTTATCAGGGACAGGGGCCTACGAGCAGTACTTC
TRBV28	TRBJ2-1	TRBD2	CASSSSGGPYNEQFF	TGTGCCAGCAGTTCGAGCGGGGGGCCCTACAATGAGCAGTTCTTC
TRBV7-2	TRBJ1-4	-	CASKPGPDNEKLFF	TGTGCCAGCAAACCTGGGCCGGATAATGAAAAACTGTTTTTT
TRBV6-6	TRBJ2-5	-	CASTGQKETQYF	TGTGCCAGCACTGGACAAAAAGAGACCCAGTACTTC
TRBV2	TRBJ2-4	-	CASSDRGSRGIQYF	TGTGCCAGCAGTGATAGGGGCAGCAGGGGCATTCAGTACTTC
TRBV7-2	TRBJ1-4	TRBD1	CASSLFLTGKMEKLFF	TGTGCCAGCAGCTTATTTTTGACAGGGAAGATGGAAAAACTGTTTTTT
TRBV6-1	TRBJ1-5	-	CASSEARAGNQPQHF	TGTGCCAGCAGTGAAGCGCGGGCAGGCAATCAGCCCCAGCATTTT
TRBV29-1	TRBJ1-3	TRBD1	CSAAGQAISGNTIYF	TGCAGCGCTGCGGGACAGGCAATCTCTGGAAACACCATATATTTT
TRBV11-3	TRBJ2-7	TRBD1	CASSADVDRADYEQYF	TGTGCCAGCAGCGCCGACGTAGACAGGGCCGATTACGAGCAGTACTTC
TRBV7-2	TRBJ2-2	TRBD1	CASSLWDRGAGELFF	TGTGCCAGCAGCCTTTGGGACAGGGGGGCCGGGGAGCTGTTTTTT
TRBV5-1	TRBJ2-7	-	CASSLYGKSGDYEQYF	TGCGCCAGCAGCTTGTACGGTAAAAGCGGAGATTACGAGCAGTACTTC
TRBV10-3	TRBJ2-5	-	CAIALVVETQYF	TGTGCCATCGCACTAGTTGTAGAGACCCAGTACTTC
TRBV6-5	TRBJ2-7	-	CASSAGVSEQYF	TGTGCCAGCAGCGCAGGGGTCTCCGAGCAGTACTTC
TRBV2	TRBJ2-3	-	CASSGEALSTDTQYF	TGTGCCAGCAGTGGTGAAGCCCTAAGCACAGATACGCAGTATTTT
TRBV11-2	TRBJ2-7	TRBD1	CASSATGVTGEQYF	TGTGCCAGCAGCGCAACAGGGGTCACGGGCGAGCAGTACTTC
TRBV25-1	TRBJ1-2	-	CASSELFGGYTF	TGTGCCAGCAGTGAATTGTTCGGTGGCTACACCTTC
TRBV19	TRBJ1-2	-	CASSIDDSTYGYTF	TGTGCCAGTAGTATAGACGACAGCACCTATGGCTACACCTTC
TRBV7-9	TRBJ1-1	TRBD1	CASRPRDRVNTEAFF	TGTGCCAGCAGGCCGAGGGACAGGGTGAACACTGAAGCTTTCTTT
TRBV20-1	TRBJ2-5	TRBD1	CSASRDSQYF	TGCAGTGCTTCTAGGGACAGCCAGTACTTC
TRBV6-1	TRBJ1-6	-	CASSERGGDSPLHF	TGTGCCAGCAGTGAACGGGGAGGTGATTCACCCCTCCACTTT
TRBV7-9	TRBJ1-1	TRBD1	CASSLGDRGPAFF	TGTGCCAGCAGCTTAGGGGACAGGGGCCCAGCTTTCTTT
TRBV2	TRBJ1-5	-	CASSGQNSNQPQHF	TGTGCCAGCAGTGGGCAGAATAGCAATCAGCCCCAGCATTTT